Shown below are 3 T cell receptor beta chains from a single sample sequenced in a study of blood T cell repertoires in COVID-19 (dated by TCRdb to 2018 to 2020). Library prep was done by the immunoSEQ multiplex PCR assay. TCRdb limited this immuneACCESS table to in-frame rearrangements with V and J called. A share of clones is missing; checked studies link under half to unresolved V genes, and the rest is unexplained. This sample holds some 35,000 clones; about four fifths were observed only once. The ten top clones hold 3% to 4% of the sample. The sequenced sample consisted of peripheral blood. These receptors came from a man between 45 and 60 years old with acute or convalescent COVID-19.

The chain is built from TRBV4-1 and TRBJ1-1; 11 bases are a match to TRBD1. V lost 7 bases, J lost 3 bases, and 4 bases stayed unmatched. The CDR3 runs 14 residues. Germline V gene sequence: CDR1 MGHRA, CDR2 YSYEKL. The chain's CDR3 is CASTSGQGDTEAFF. CDR3 DNA sequence: TGCGCCAGCACGTCGGGACAGGGGGACACTGAAGCTTTCTTT.

The chain uses TRBV7-9 and TRBJ2-2, with D tentatively TRBD2 (7 bases). CDR3 size: 16 residues. Between the trimmed V and J ends, which lost 3 bases and 4 bases, there was a span of 15 bases. CDR1 is SEHNR, CDR2 FQNEAQ, per germline (reference sequence). The CDR3 DNA is TGTGCCAGCAGCTTTCGAGGGGGGGCCCCCACCGGGGAGCTGTTTTTT. Its translation: CASSFRGGAPTGELFF. The full variable domain, completed using reference TRBV7-9 and TRBJ2-2, is DTGVSQNPRHKITKRGQNVTFRCDPISEHNRLYWYRQTLGQGPEFLTYFQNEAQLEKSRLLSDRFSAERPKGSFSTLEIQRTEQGDSAMYLCASSFRGGAPTGELFFGEGSRLTVL.

This clone was seen only a few times. The chain couples TRBV24-1 to TRBJ2-1, with TRBD1 matching 7 bases. Per the germline V gene, CDR1 is KGHDR and CDR2 is SFDVKD. V gave up 4 bases and J gave up 5 bases; unmatched junction bases: 10. The CDR3 sequence is 16 residues long. The CDR3 sequence: CATSDTTGTSHNEQFF. CDR3 DNA: TGTGCCACCAGTGACACGACAGGGACCAGCCACAATGAGCAGTTCTTC.